Listed below are T cell receptor beta chains from one sample, sequenced in a study of shared clonotypes between healthy human individuals. TCRdb's copy holds only in-frame clones and misses some; the assay was immunoSEQ multiplex PCR. The repertoire includes about 1,900,000 clones, about 95% of them detected once, and 0.9% to 1.5% sits in the top ten. The sequenced material came from naive CD8+ T cells sorted from blood. These receptors were taken from a man aged 18 to 35 in good health. CDR3s include the opening cysteine and the closing phenylalanine or tryptophan. D genes are given only for firm matches. For some rows the clone size is stated as once, few or many, or as a class when expanded; others skip it.

j_call v_call d_call clone_size cdr3_nt cdr3_aa
TRBJ2-7 TRBV2 TRBD1 once TGTGCCAGCTGCGGACAGGCTGGCTACGAGCAGTACTTC CASCGQAGYEQYF
TRBJ2-7 TRBV7-6 TRBD1 NA TGTGCCAGCAGCTTCTGGGGACAGGGGCCCGAGCAGTACTTC CASSFWGQGPEQYF
TRBJ1-2 TRBV6-6 TRBD1 NA TGTGCCAGCAGTTACTGGCAGGGGGCTGACTACACCTTC CASSYWQGADYTF
TRBJ1-1 TRBV28 TRBD1 NA TGTGCCAGCAGGGATAGGGGGCCCACTGAAGCTTTCTTT CASRDRGPTEAFF
TRBJ1-6 TRBV19 NA NA TGTGCCAGTAGTATAGGCGGACTTAATTCACCCCTCCACTTT CASSIGGLNSPLHF
TRBJ1-1 TRBV2 NA few TGTGCCAGCAGTGGACAGCCTGAAGCTTTCTTT CASSGQPEAFF
TRBJ2-7 TRBV11-2 NA NA TGTGCCAGCAGCCTGGGGGCAGGGAACTACGAGCAGTACTTC CASSLGAGNYEQYF
TRBJ1-2 TRBV6-5 TRBD1 NA TGTGCCAGCAGTTACCAGGGGGCCTACTATGGCTACACCTTC CASSYQGAYYGYTF
TRBJ2-5 TRBV7-9 NA once TGTGCCAGCAGCATTTTAGCGGAAGAGACCCAGTACTTC CASSILAEETQYF
TRBJ2-5 TRBV6-1 NA NA TGTGCCACCGTGGGGGGGACCCAGTACTTC CATVGGTQYF
TRBJ2-7 TRBV19 NA NA TGTGCCAGTAGTATGTGGGGGCAGGCCTACGAGCAGTACTTC CASSMWGQAYEQYF